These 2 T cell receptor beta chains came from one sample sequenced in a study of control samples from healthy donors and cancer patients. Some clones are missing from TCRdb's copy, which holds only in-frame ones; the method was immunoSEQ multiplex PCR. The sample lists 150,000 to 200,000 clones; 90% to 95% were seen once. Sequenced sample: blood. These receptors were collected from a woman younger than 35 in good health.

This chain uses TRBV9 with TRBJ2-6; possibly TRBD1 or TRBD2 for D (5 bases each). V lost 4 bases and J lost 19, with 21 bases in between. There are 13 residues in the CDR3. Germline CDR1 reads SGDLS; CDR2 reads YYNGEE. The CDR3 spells CASSPGPGPVLTF. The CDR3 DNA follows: TGTGCCAGCAGCCCGGGACCCGGACCGGTATTAACTTTC.

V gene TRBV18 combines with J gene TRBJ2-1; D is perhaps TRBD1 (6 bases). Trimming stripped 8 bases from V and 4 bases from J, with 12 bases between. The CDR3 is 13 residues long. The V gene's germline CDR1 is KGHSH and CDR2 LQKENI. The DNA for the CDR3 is TGTGCCAGCCTGGGACAAATATACAATGAGCAGTTCTTC. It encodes CASLGQIYNEQFF.